This is a list of T cell receptor beta chains from one sample in a study of patients and donors after allogeneic stem cell transplantation. TCRdb fed the RT-PCR reads into MiXCR, producing one record per CDR3 protein. The sample lists 150,000 or so distinct CDR3 sequences, approximately 25% occurring once. Sequenced material: blood, either unsorted or a sorted T cell fraction (not recorded which). The source of these receptors is a human donor who was either an allogeneic HSCT recipient or a stem cell or donor lymphocyte infusion donor (not recorded which). It is not recorded whose cells these are; they may come from a transplant donor. Both conserved end residues are part of each CDR3. A D gene is named only where the DNA matches it firmly. Size tells how often a clone was seen (once, few, many) or the class of an expanded clone, and some rows leave it out.

v_gene: TRBV18; abundance: NA; d_gene: TRBD2; j_gene: TRBJ2-1; CDR3nt: TGTGCCAGCTCACCACCAAGACTAGCGGGAGCGGATGAGCAGTTCTTC; CDR3aa: CASSPPRLAGADEQFF
v_gene: TRBV20-1; abundance: few; d_gene: TRBD1; j_gene: TRBJ1-1; CDR3nt: TGCTTACTAAGAGAGGGGGCTAAGATGAACACTGAAGCTTTCTTT; CDR3aa: CLLREGAKMNTEAFF
v_gene: TRBV20-1; abundance: NA; d_gene: NA; j_gene: TRBJ1-2; CDR3nt: TGCAGTGCTAGAGTGGGGCACCTCGAGGAATATGGCTACACCTTC; CDR3aa: CSARVGHLEEYGYTF
v_gene: TRBV6-2/TRBV6-3; abundance: many; d_gene: NA; j_gene: TRBJ1-5; CDR3nt: TGTGCCAGCAAGGACAGTTTGAAGTGGGGTCAGCCCCAGCATTTT; CDR3aa: CASKDSLKWGQPQHF
v_gene: TRBV18; abundance: few; d_gene: NA; j_gene: TRBJ2-7; CDR3nt: TGTGCCAGCTCACCGGGGGCTAGCGCTTCCTACGAGCAGTACTTC; CDR3aa: CASSPGASASYEQYF
v_gene: TRBV12-3/TRBV12-4; abundance: few; d_gene: TRBD1; j_gene: TRBJ2-5; CDR3nt: TGTGCCAGCAGCCCTCCGGGACCCCGACAAACAGGGGAAGAGACCCAGTACTTC; CDR3aa: CASSPPGPRQTGEETQYF
v_gene: TRBV6-5; abundance: NA; d_gene: NA; j_gene: TRBJ1-1; CDR3nt: TGTGCCAGCAGTTACGACTGGAACACTGAAGCTTTCTTT; CDR3aa: CASSYDWNTEAFF
v_gene: TRBV9; abundance: NA; d_gene: TRBD1; j_gene: TRBJ1-4; CDR3nt: TGTGCCAGCAGCGTAGCAGGGGGTAATGAAAAACTGTTTTTT; CDR3aa: CASSVAGGNEKLFF
v_gene: TRBV15; abundance: many; d_gene: NA; j_gene: TRBJ1-1; CDR3nt: TGTGCCACCAGCAGAGAATTACCGGGACGTGCGAACACTGAAGCTTTCTTT; CDR3aa: CATSRELPGRANTEAFF
v_gene: TRBV27; abundance: few; d_gene: NA; j_gene: TRBJ1-5; CDR3nt: TGTGCCACCGCCGCGGGTTATAGCAATCAGCCCCAGCATTTT; CDR3aa: CATAAGYSNQPQHF
v_gene: TRBV7-6; abundance: NA; d_gene: NA; j_gene: TRBJ2-7; CDR3nt: TGTGCCAGCAGCCCCCTCCTAGCTGGCTCCTACGAGCAGTACTTC; CDR3aa: CASSPLLAGSYEQYF
v_gene: TRBV7-2; abundance: NA; d_gene: NA; j_gene: TRBJ1-5; CDR3nt: TGTGCCAGCAGCCCACCCAGGCAGGGCAATCAGCCCCAGCATTTT; CDR3aa: CASSPPRQGNQPQHF
v_gene: TRBV7-2; abundance: NA; d_gene: NA; j_gene: TRBJ1-2; CDR3nt: TGTGCCAGCAGCACGAAAGGGGGGCGGGACGGGTATGGCTACACCTTC; CDR3aa: CASSTKGGRDGYGYTF
v_gene: TRBV25-1; abundance: NA; d_gene: NA; j_gene: TRBJ1-2; CDR3nt: TGTGCCAGCAGTGAATATGACAGAAACTATGGCTACACCTTC; CDR3aa: CASSEYDRNYGYTF
v_gene: TRBV12-3/TRBV12-4; abundance: NA; d_gene: TRBD2; j_gene: TRBJ2-7; CDR3nt: TGTGCCAGCAGCAAACCCTCTAGCGGTCCCGCGGGTGAGCAGTACTTC; CDR3aa: CASSKPSSGPAGEQYF
v_gene: TRBV6-6; abundance: many; d_gene: NA; j_gene: TRBJ1-6; CDR3nt: TGTGCCAGCAGTTACCCGGGAGGAGCGAACTCACCCCTCCACTTT; CDR3aa: CASSYPGGANSPLHF
v_gene: TRBV7-4; abundance: NA; d_gene: NA; j_gene: TRBJ1-2; CDR3nt: TGTGCCAGCAGCCCGTACAGGGCGGGCTACACCTTC; CDR3aa: CASSPYRAGYTF
v_gene: TRBV2; abundance: NA; d_gene: TRBD2; j_gene: TRBJ2-3; CDR3nt: TGTGCCAGCATGGGCGGGGGGCCCCGCACAGATACGCAGTATTTT; CDR3aa: CASMGGGPRTDTQYF
v_gene: TRBV5-1; abundance: few; d_gene: NA; j_gene: TRBJ1-5; CDR3nt: TGCGCCAGCAGCTTGGTGTTGGACACAAGCATAGGTCAGCCCCAGCATTTT; CDR3aa: CASSLVLDTSIGQPQHF
v_gene: TRBV20-1; abundance: few; d_gene: NA; j_gene: TRBJ1-1; CDR3nt: TGCAGTGCTAGCCGGGACCCCCTGAACACTGAAGCTTTCTTT; CDR3aa: CSASRDPLNTEAFF
v_gene: TRBV20-1; abundance: many; d_gene: NA; j_gene: TRBJ1-2; CDR3nt: TGCAGTGCTAGAGACCCCACAGGAATGGTAAACTTC; CDR3aa: CSARDPTGMVNF
v_gene: TRBV7-2; abundance: NA; d_gene: NA; j_gene: TRBJ2-3; CDR3nt: TGTGCCAGCAGCTTAGGTGGCGGAGGCACAGATACGCAGTATTTT; CDR3aa: CASSLGGGGTDTQYF
v_gene: TRBV5-4; abundance: few; d_gene: NA; j_gene: TRBJ1-2; CDR3nt: TGTGCCAGCAGCCTACGAACAGGGATATATGGCTACACCTTC; CDR3aa: CASSLRTGIYGYTF
v_gene: TRBV20-1; abundance: NA; d_gene: NA; j_gene: TRBJ2-7; CDR3nt: TGCAGTGCTAGAGGCCAGATGGGTGGATACGAGCAGTACTTC; CDR3aa: CSARGQMGGYEQYF
v_gene: TRBV29-1; abundance: many; d_gene: NA; j_gene: TRBJ1-1; CDR3nt: TGCAGCGTTGTAGGCGCAGGGTGGGCCGGCACTGAAGCTTTCTTT; CDR3aa: CSVVGAGWAGTEAFF
v_gene: TRBV29-1; abundance: few; d_gene: NA; j_gene: TRBJ1-2; CDR3nt: TGCAGCATCTATGGCTACACCTTC; CDR3aa: CSIYGYTF
v_gene: TRBV5-1; abundance: NA; d_gene: NA; j_gene: TRBJ1-1; CDR3nt: TGCGCCAGCAGCTTGGCGGGCAGGGGTGCGTGGAACACTGAAGCTTTCTTT; CDR3aa: CASSLAGRGAWNTEAFF
v_gene: TRBV11-2; abundance: once; d_gene: NA; j_gene: TRBJ2-2; CDR3nt: TGTGCCAGCAGCTTACTCGGAGGAACGGGGGAGCTGTTTTTT; CDR3aa: CASSLLGGTGELFF
v_gene: TRBV20-1; abundance: few; d_gene: NA; j_gene: TRBJ1-1; CDR3nt: TGCAGTGCTAGAGACCCTTTCCTGGCTGAAGCTTTCTTT; CDR3aa: CSARDPFLAEAFF
v_gene: TRBV20-1; abundance: NA; d_gene: NA; j_gene: TRBJ2-3; CDR3nt: TGCAGTGCTAGCGGTGGGAGTCAAGGCGGCACAGATACGCAGTATTTT; CDR3aa: CSASGGSQGGTDTQYF
v_gene: TRBV21-1; abundance: NA; d_gene: NA; j_gene: TRBJ2-1; CDR3nt: TGTGCCAGCAGCACCCTGAATCCGGGACAGAAAACCTACAATGAGCAGTTCTTC; CDR3aa: CASSTLNPGQKTYNEQFF
v_gene: TRBV5-8; abundance: few; d_gene: TRBD1; j_gene: TRBJ1-2; CDR3nt: TGTGCCAGCAGCTTGGGACAGGGGATTAACTATGGCTACACCTTC; CDR3aa: CASSLGQGINYGYTF
v_gene: TRBV4-1; abundance: few; d_gene: NA; j_gene: TRBJ2-7; CDR3nt: TGCGCCAGTGGGCTTCGGGACAAGACCTACGAGCAGTACTTC; CDR3aa: CASGLRDKTYEQYF
v_gene: TRBV5-1; abundance: many; d_gene: TRBD1; j_gene: TRBJ1-1; CDR3nt: TGCGCCAGCAGCACGGGGACAGGGATCACTGAAGCTTTCTTT; CDR3aa: CASSTGTGITEAFF
v_gene: TRBV29-1; abundance: few; d_gene: NA; j_gene: TRBJ2-1; CDR3nt: TGCAGCTCGGAGGTCTCCTACAATGAGCAGTTCTTC; CDR3aa: CSSEVSYNEQFF
v_gene: TRBV7-8; abundance: NA; d_gene: TRBD1; j_gene: TRBJ2-2; CDR3nt: TGTGCCAGCAGCTTACCCCGGACAGGGGCCCACACCGGGGAGCTGTTTTTT; CDR3aa: CASSLPRTGAHTGELFF
v_gene: TRBV6-5; abundance: NA; d_gene: TRBD2; j_gene: TRBJ2-7; CDR3nt: TGTGCCAGCAGCCGACTAGCGGGCTACGAGCAGTACTTC; CDR3aa: CASSRLAGYEQYF
v_gene: TRBV6-6; abundance: NA; d_gene: TRBD2; j_gene: TRBJ2-3; CDR3nt: TGTGCCAGCAGTTACCTAGCGGGGGACTCAGATACGCAGTATTTT; CDR3aa: CASSYLAGDSDTQYF
v_gene: TRBV20-1; abundance: NA; d_gene: TRBD1; j_gene: TRBJ1-4; CDR3nt: TGCAGTGCTCGCGGACAGGGACTTAATGAAAAACTGTTTTTT; CDR3aa: CSARGQGLNEKLFF